This is a list of T cell receptor beta chains from one sample in a study of cytotoxic CD8 clonotypes in ibrutinib-treated CLL. Sequencing was performed with immunoSEQ multiplex PCR; in TCRdb, only in-frame clones are kept and a portion is missing. Among tens of thousands of clones, more than 60% were seen once, and the ten largest hold roughly 13%. Sequencing was performed on PBMCs, taken after 12 months of ibrutinib treatment. These receptors all come from a human donor with chronic lymphocytic leukemia. CDR3s include the opening cysteine and the closing phenylalanine or tryptophan. Fields, in order: CDR3 protein, CDR3 DNA, D gene, J gene, V gene, clone size. D genes are given only for firm matches. The listing skips clone size in some rows; elsewhere it reads once, few, many or a size class.

CDR3: CASSLHDRGYGYTF
DNA: TGCGCCAGCAGCCTACATGACAGGGGTTATGGCTACACCTTC
D: TRBD1
J: TRBJ1-2
V: TRBV5-1
size: -

CDR3: CASSYSDRGSGQPQHF
DNA: TGTGCCAGCAGTTACTCAGACAGGGGGAGCGGTCAGCCCCAGCATTTT
D: TRBD1
J: TRBJ1-5
V: TRBV6-6
size: -

CDR3: CASSLITQTSDEQYF
DNA: TGTGCCAGCAGCTTAATAACGCAAACTAGCGACGAGCAGTACTTC
D: TRBD2
J: TRBJ2-7
V: TRBV5-6
size: -

CDR3: CASSESGDRGEKLFF
DNA: TGTGCCAGCAGTGAATCGGGGGACAGGGGCGAAAAACTGTTTTTT
D: TRBD1
J: TRBJ1-4
V: TRBV25-1
size: -

CDR3: CASSVSGTGGTDTQYF
DNA: TGTGCCAGCAGCGTTTCCGGGACAGGGGGCACAGATACGCAGTATTTT
D: TRBD1
J: TRBJ2-3
V: TRBV9
size: -

CDR3: CASRLGSNEQFF
DNA: TGTGCCAGCAGATTAGGGTCTAATGAGCAGTTCTTC
D: -
J: TRBJ2-1
V: TRBV7-2
size: few

CDR3: CASSLISGGAFF
DNA: TGTGCCAGCAGTTTAATAAGTGGCGGAGCTTTCTTT
D: -
J: TRBJ1-1
V: TRBV28
size: -

CDR3: CASSDPGLAGDGETQYF
DNA: TGTGCCAGCAGCGATCCGGGACTAGCGGGAGATGGGGAGACCCAGTACTTC
D: TRBD2
J: TRBJ2-5
V: TRBV11-2
size: -

CDR3: CASSLGLAGTQYF
DNA: TGTGCCAGCAGCTTAGGACTAGCTGGTACGCAGTATTTT
D: TRBD2
J: TRBJ2-3
V: TRBV7-2
size: -

CDR3: CASGLGPGPFYYEQYF
DNA: TGTGCTAGTGGTTTAGGTCCGGGCCCCTTCTACTACGAGCAGTACTTC
D: -
J: TRBJ2-7
V: TRBV12-5
size: -

CDR3: CASSLSVGNEQFF
DNA: TGTGCCAGCAGCCTGTCGGTCGGCAATGAGCAGTTCTTC
D: -
J: TRBJ2-1
V: TRBV27
size: -

CDR3: CASSLAVGGEDTQYF
DNA: TGTGCCAGCAGCTTAGCAGTGGGGGGAGAGGATACGCAGTATTTT
D: -
J: TRBJ2-3
V: TRBV7-9
size: -

CDR3: CASSGDRNEKLFF
DNA: TGTGCCTCCAGCGGGGACCGAAATGAAAAACTGTTTTTT
D: -
J: TRBJ1-4
V: TRBV10-3
size: few

CDR3: CAWSVPPWTGVTGELFF
DNA: TGTGCCTGGAGTGTACCCCCTTGGACAGGTGTAACCGGGGAGCTGTTTTTT
D: TRBD1
J: TRBJ2-2
V: TRBV30
size: -

CDR3: CASSYGTGGSEAFF
DNA: TGTGCCAGCAGCTACGGGACAGGGGGCAGTGAAGCTTTCTTT
D: TRBD1
J: TRBJ1-1
V: TRBV5-6
size: -

CDR3: CASSSTVGNTIYF
DNA: TGTGCCAGCAGTTCCACAGTTGGAAACACCATATATTTT
D: -
J: TRBJ1-3
V: TRBV6-6
size: -

CDR3: CASSSGPLQQETQYF
DNA: TGTGCCAGCAGTTCCGGTCCACTACAACAAGAGACCCAGTACTTC
D: -
J: TRBJ2-5
V: TRBV27
size: -

CDR3: CASSGTHNQPQHF
DNA: TGTGCCAGCAGCGGGACACACAATCAGCCCCAGCATTTT
D: -
J: TRBJ1-5
V: TRBV6-5
size: -

CDR3: CASSYSPVQHEKLFF
DNA: TGTGCCAGCAGTTACTCCCCGGTCCAGCATGAAAAACTGTTTTTT
D: -
J: TRBJ1-4
V: TRBV6-5
size: -

CDR3: CASSLGGTSYGYTF
DNA: TGCGCCAGCAGCCTCGGAGGCACCTCCTATGGCTACACCTTC
D: -
J: TRBJ1-2
V: TRBV4-1
size: once

CDR3: CASSLDSTNYGYTF
DNA: TGTGCCAGTAGCCTAGACAGCACTAACTATGGCTACACCTTC
D: -
J: TRBJ1-2
V: TRBV19
size: -

CDR3: CASSQGPHYGYTF
DNA: TGTGCCAGCAGCCAGGGGCCTCACTATGGCTACACCTTC
D: -
J: TRBJ1-2
V: TRBV14
size: -

CDR3: CASGRAMDKGYGYTF
DNA: TGCGCCAGCGGCCGCGCAATGGATAAGGGCTATGGCTACACCTTC
D: -
J: TRBJ1-2
V: TRBV23-1
size: -

CDR3: CASSLTFGAGAPYNEQFF
DNA: TGCGCCAGCAGCTTGACGTTCGGGGCGGGAGCACCCTACAATGAGCAGTTCTTC
D: TRBD2
J: TRBJ2-1
V: TRBV5-1
size: -

CDR3: CAWIQGDSYTEAFF
DNA: TGTGCCTGGATACAGGGGGACTCTTACACTGAAGCTTTCTTT
D: TRBD1
J: TRBJ1-1
V: TRBV30
size: few

CDR3: CASSQLQQGYNEQFF
DNA: TGCGCCAGCAGCCAATTACAACAGGGGTACAATGAGCAGTTCTTC
D: TRBD1
J: TRBJ2-1
V: TRBV4-1
size: -

CDR3: CASRLRGGGSDEQFF
DNA: TGTGCCAGCAGACTTCGTGGGGGGGGCTCGGATGAGCAGTTCTTC
D: -
J: TRBJ2-1
V: TRBV6-6
size: once

CDR3: CASSSLLAVRINEQFF
DNA: TGTGCCAGCAGTTCCTTACTAGCAGTCAGAATCAATGAGCAGTTCTTC
D: -
J: TRBJ2-1
V: TRBV27
size: -

CDR3: CASSIAESRYNEQFF
DNA: TGTGCCAGTAGTATAGCGGAATCCCGGTACAATGAGCAGTTCTTC
D: -
J: TRBJ2-1
V: TRBV19
size: few

CDR3: CASSLVGQGVHEQFF
DNA: TGTGCCAGCAGCTTGGTGGGACAGGGGGTCCATGAGCAGTTCTTC
D: TRBD1
J: TRBJ2-1
V: TRBV7-2
size: -

CDR3: CASSESQRGQETQYF
DNA: TGTGCCAGCAGTGAGTCCCAGCGGGGACAAGAGACCCAGTACTTC
D: TRBD2
J: TRBJ2-5
V: TRBV2
size: -

CDR3: CAWRGTYGYTF
DNA: TGTGCCTGGAGGGGGACTTATGGCTACACCTTC
D: -
J: TRBJ1-2
V: TRBV30
size: few

CDR3: CSVELGQGFRYEQYF
DNA: TGCAGCGTTGAACTGGGACAGGGTTTTAGATACGAGCAGTACTTC
D: TRBD1
J: TRBJ2-7
V: TRBV29-1
size: -

CDR3: CASSSGGRGNTGELFF
DNA: TGTGCCAGCAGTTCGGGGGGCAGGGGGAACACCGGGGAGCTGTTTTTT
D: -
J: TRBJ2-2
V: TRBV28
size: -

CDR3: CASSQGDEQYF
DNA: TGTGCCAGCTCACAAGGGGACGAGCAGTACTTC
D: -
J: TRBJ2-7
V: TRBV18
size: -

CDR3: CASSPGQGNSQTQYF
DNA: TGTGCCAGCAGTCCGGGACAGGGGAACTCCCAGACCCAGTACTTC
D: TRBD1
J: TRBJ2-5
V: TRBV28
size: -

CDR3: CASSSEARGGYTF
DNA: TGTGCCAGCAGCTCCGAGGCGAGAGGGGGCTACACCTTC
D: -
J: TRBJ1-2
V: TRBV5-6
size: -

CDR3: CSAKVDRVQETQYF
DNA: TGCAGCGCCAAAGTGGACAGGGTCCAAGAGACCCAGTACTTC
D: TRBD1
J: TRBJ2-5
V: TRBV29-1
size: -

CDR3: CASSISGDSLRETQYF
DNA: TGTGCCAGTAGTATTTCAGGGGACAGTCTTCGGGAGACCCAGTACTTC
D: TRBD1
J: TRBJ2-5
V: TRBV19
size: -

CDR3: CASSSGQFDTQYF
DNA: TGTGCCAGCAGTTCCGGACAGTTTGATACGCAGTATTTT
D: -
J: TRBJ2-3
V: TRBV28
size: -

CDR3: CASSEQGSSTDTQYF
DNA: TGTGCCAGCAGCGAACAGGGCTCTAGCACAGATACGCAGTATTTT
D: -
J: TRBJ2-3
V: TRBV6-4
size: -